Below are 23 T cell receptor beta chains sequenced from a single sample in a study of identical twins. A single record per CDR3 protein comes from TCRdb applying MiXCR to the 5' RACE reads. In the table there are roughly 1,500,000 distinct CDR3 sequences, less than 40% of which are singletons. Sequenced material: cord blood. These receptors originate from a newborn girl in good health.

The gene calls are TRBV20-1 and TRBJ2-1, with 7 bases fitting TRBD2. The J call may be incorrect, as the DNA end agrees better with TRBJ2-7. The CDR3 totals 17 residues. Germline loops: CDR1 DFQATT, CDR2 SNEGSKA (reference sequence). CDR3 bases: TGCAGTGCTAGAGAGACCCAAGCGGGGAGCTCCTACAATGAGCAGTACTTC. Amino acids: CSARETQAGSSYNEQYF.

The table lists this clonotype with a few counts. The CDR3 reads CASSRTGTRETQYF. CDR3 nucleotide sequence: TGTGCCAGCAGCCGGACCGGGACGCGGGAGACCCAGTACTTC. The chain employs TRBV3-1 and TRBJ2-5; D possibly matches TRBD1 or TRBD2 (5 bases each). V lost 4 bases, J lost 5 bases, and 14 bases lay in between. CDR3 length: 14 amino acids. The germline V gene has CDR1 LGHDT and CDR2 YNNKEL (reference sequence).

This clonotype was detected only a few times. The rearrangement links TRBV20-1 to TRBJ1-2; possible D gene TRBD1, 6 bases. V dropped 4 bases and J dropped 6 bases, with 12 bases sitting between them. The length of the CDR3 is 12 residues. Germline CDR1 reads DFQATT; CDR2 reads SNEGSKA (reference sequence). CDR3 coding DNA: TGCAGTGCTACAGGGGACGGTGATGGCTACACCTTC. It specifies CSATGDGDGYTF.

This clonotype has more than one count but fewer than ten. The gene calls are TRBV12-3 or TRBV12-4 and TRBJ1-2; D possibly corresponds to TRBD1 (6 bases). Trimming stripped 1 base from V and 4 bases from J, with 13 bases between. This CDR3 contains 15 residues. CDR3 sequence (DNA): TGTGCCAGCAGTTTAGTAACAGGGACTTCCTATGGCTACACCTTC. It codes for CASSLVTGTSYGYTF.

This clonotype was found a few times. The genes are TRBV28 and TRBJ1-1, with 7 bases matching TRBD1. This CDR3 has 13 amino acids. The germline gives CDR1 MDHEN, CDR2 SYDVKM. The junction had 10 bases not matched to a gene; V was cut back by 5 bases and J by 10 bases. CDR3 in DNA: TGTGCCAGCAGTCCTCGGCACAGGGGACGAGCTTTCTTT. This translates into CASSPRHRGRAFF.

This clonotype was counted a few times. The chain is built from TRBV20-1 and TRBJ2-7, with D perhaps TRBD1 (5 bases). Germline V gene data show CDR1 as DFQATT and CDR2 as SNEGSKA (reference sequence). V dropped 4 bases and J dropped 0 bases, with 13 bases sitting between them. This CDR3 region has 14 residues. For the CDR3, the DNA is TGCAGTGCTAAAAGACAGATGAGCTCCTACGAGCAGTACTTC. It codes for CSAKRQMSSYEQYF.

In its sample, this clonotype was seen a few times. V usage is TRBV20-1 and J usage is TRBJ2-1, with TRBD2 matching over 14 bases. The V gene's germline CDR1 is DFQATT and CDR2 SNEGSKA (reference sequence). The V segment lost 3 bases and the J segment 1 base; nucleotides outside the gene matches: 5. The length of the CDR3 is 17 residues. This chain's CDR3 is CSASGTSGSKSYNEQFF. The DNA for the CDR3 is TGCAGTGCTAGCGGGACTAGCGGGAGTAAGTCCTACAATGAGCAGTTCTTC.

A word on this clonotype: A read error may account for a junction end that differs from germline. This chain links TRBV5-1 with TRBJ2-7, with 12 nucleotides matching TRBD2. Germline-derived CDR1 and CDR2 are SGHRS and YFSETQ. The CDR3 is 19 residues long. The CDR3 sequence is CASSLVITSGRNLSYERYF. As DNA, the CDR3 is TGCGCCAGCAGCTTGGTCATAACTAGCGGGAGGAACCTCTCCTACGAGCGGTACTTC.

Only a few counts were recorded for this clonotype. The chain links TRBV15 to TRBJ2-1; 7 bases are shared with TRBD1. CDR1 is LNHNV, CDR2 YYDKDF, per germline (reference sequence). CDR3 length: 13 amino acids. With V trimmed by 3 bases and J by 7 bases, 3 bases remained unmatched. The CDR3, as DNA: TGTGCCACCAGCAGTAGACAGGGAAATGAGCAGTTCTTC. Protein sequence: CATSSRQGNEQFF.

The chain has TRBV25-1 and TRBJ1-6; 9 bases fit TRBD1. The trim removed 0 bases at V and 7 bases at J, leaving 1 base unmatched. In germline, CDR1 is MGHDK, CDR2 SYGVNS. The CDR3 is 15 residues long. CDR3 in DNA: TGTGCCAGCAGTGAATATGGGACAGGGAATTCACCCCTCCACTTT. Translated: CASSEYGTGNSPLHF.

The CDR3 bases are TGCAGTGCTAGAGGGGGGAATTCTAGCGGGAGGGCCCTAGTACTGTACAATGAGCAGTTCTTC. Protein sequence: CSARGGNSSGRALVLYNEQFF. V usage is TRBV20-1 and J usage is TRBJ2-1; TRBD2 aligns across 12 bases. This CDR3 is 21 amino acids long. V shed 1 base, J shed 4 bases, and the junction held 20 bases outside the gene matches. The germline CDR1 and CDR2 sequences are DFQATT and SNEGSKA (reference sequence).

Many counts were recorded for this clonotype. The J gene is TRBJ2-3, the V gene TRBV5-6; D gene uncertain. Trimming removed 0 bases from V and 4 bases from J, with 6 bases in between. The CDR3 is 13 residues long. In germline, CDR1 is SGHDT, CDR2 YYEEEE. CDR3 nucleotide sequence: TGTGCCAGCAGCTTGGTTTCTCCAGATACGCAGTATTTT. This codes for CASSLVSPDTQYF.

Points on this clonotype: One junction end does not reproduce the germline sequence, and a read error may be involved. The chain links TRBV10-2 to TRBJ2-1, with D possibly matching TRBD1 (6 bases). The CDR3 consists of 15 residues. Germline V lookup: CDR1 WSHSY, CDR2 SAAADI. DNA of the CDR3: TGCACCAGCAAGAGGGGTCAGGGGATCAGCCATGAGCAGTTCTTC. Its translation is CTSKRGQGISHEQFF.

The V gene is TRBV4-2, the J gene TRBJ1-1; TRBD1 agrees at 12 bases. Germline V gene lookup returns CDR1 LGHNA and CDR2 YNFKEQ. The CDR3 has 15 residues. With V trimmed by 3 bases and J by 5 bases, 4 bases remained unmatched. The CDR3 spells CASSQGTGGSTEAFF. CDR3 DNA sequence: TGTGCCAGCAGCCAGGGGACAGGGGGCTCAACTGAAGCTTTCTTT.

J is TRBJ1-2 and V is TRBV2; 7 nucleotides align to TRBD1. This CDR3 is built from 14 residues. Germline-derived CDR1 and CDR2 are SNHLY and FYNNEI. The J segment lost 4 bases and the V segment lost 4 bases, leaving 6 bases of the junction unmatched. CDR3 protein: CASSVDREGYGYTF. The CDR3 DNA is TGTGCCAGCAGTGTCGACAGGGAGGGCTATGGCTACACCTTC.

The CDR3 DNA follows: TGTGCCAGCAGTTTCCAGGGGGCTCCAGATACGCAGTATTTT. Protein: CASSFQGAPDTQYF. The chain has TRBV6-6 and TRBJ2-3; TRBD1 agrees at 8 bases. Germline V lookup: CDR1 MNHNY, CDR2 SVGAGI (reference sequence). The CDR3 has 14 residues. With V trimmed by 4 bases and J by 4 bases, 4 bases remained unmatched.

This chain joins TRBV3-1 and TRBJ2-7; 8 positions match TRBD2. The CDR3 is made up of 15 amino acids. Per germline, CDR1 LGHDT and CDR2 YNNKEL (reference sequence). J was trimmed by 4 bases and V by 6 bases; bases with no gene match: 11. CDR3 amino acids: CASSRTSQRGYEQYF. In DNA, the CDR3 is TGTGCCAGCAGTCGGACTAGCCAAAGGGGATACGAGCAGTACTTC.

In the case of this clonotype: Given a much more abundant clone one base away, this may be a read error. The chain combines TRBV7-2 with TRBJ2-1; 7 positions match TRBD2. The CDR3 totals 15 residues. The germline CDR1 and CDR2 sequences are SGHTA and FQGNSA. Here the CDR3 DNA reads TGTGCCGGCAGCTTAAGCGGGACTACCTACAATGAGCAGTTCTTC. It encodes CAGSLSGTTYNEQFF. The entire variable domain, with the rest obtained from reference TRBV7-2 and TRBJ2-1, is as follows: GAGVSQSPSNKVTEKGKDVELRCDPISGHTALYWYRQSLGQGLEFLIYFQGNSAPDKSGLPSDRFSAERTGGSVSTLTIQRTQQEDSAVYLCAGSLSGTTYNEQFFGPGTRLTVL.

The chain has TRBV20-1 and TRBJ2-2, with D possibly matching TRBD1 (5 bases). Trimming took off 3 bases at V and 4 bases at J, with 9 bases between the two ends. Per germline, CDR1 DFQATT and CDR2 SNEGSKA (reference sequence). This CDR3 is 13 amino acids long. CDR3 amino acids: CSARGRGTGELFF. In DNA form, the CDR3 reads TGCAGTGCTAGGGGGCGCGGCACCGGGGAGCTGTTTTTT.

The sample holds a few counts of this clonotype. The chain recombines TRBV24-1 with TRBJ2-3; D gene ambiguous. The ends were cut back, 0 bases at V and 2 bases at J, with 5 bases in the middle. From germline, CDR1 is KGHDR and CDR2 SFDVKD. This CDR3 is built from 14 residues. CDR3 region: CATSDLAFTDTQYF. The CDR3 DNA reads TGTGCCACCAGTGATTTGGCCTTCACAGATACGCAGTATTTT.

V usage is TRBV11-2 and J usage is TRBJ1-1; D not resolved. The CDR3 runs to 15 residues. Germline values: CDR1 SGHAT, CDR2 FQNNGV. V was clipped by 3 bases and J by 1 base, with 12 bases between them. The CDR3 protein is CASSFSGCRNTEAFF. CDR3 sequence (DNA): TGTGCCAGCAGCTTCTCGGGGTGTCGGAACACTGAAGCTTTCTTT.

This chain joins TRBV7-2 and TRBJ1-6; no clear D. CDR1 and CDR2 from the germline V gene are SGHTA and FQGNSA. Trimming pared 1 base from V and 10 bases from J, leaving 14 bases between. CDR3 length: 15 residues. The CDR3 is CASSLEVHRGSPLHF. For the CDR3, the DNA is TGTGCCAGCAGCTTAGAGGTCCATCGGGGATCACCCCTCCACTTT.

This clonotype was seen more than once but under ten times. The chain's CDR3 is CSAYRGQYNEQFF. CDR3 nucleotides: TGCAGTGCTTACCGCGGACAGTACAATGAGCAGTTCTTC. V usage is TRBV20-1 and J usage is TRBJ2-1, with a possible D match to TRBD1 (6 bases). V was shortened by 5 bases and J by 4 bases, with 12 bases between the two germline ends. The CDR3 consists of 13 residues. From germline, CDR1 is DFQATT and CDR2 SNEGSKA (reference sequence).